The entry below describes one T cell receptor (beta chain). Its antigen is still unknown. This specimen belongs to a study of PD-L1 blockade in urothelial cancer. General study findings and limits: Durable-benefit patients showed greater tumor-associated blood clone expansion at 3 weeks.

This sample's time point: peripheral blood 6 weeks after treatment start. The data were produced by immunoSEQ multiplex PCR, yet TCRdb's version contains in-frame clones alone and is incomplete. The sample contains around 80,000 clones, around 93% of which appear only once. CDR1 is SGHTS, CDR2 YDEGEE, per germline. There are 14 residues in the CDR3. The ends were cut back, 1 base at V and 6 bases at J, with 11 bases in the middle. This TCR was sampled from a woman aged 80 or older with urothelial cancer. V usage is TRBV5-8 and J usage is TRBJ1-5; D is ambiguous. The source material was PBMCs, sampled around atezolizumab (anti-PD-L1) treatment. The CDR3: CASSLRWAPQPQHF. The CDR3 DNA reads as TGTGCCAGCAGCTTGCGCTGGGCCCCTCAGCCCCAGCATTTT.